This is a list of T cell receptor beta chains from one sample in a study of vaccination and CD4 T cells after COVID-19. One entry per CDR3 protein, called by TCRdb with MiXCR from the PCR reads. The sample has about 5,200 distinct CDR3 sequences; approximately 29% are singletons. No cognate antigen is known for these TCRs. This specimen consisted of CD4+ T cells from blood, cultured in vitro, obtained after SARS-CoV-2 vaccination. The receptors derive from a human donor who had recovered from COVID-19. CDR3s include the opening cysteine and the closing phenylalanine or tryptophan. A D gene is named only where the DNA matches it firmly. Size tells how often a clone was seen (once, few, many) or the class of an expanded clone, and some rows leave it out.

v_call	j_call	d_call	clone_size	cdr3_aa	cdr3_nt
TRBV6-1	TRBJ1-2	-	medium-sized	CASSSQGNGYTF	TGTGCCAGCAGTAGCCAGGGGAATGGCTACACCTTC
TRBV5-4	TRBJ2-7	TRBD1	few	CASSLGGTGLNEQYF	TGTGCCAGCAGCTTGGGCGGGACAGGGTTAAACGAGCAGTACTTC
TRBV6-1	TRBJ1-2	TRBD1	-	CASRDPGQPAGGGYTF	TGTGCCAGCAGAGACCCGGGACAGCCCGCCGGGGGTGGCTACACCTTC
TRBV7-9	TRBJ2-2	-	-	CASSLGAGELFF	TGTGCCAGCAGCTTAGGGGCCGGGGAGCTGTTTTTT
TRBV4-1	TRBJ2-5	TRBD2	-	CASSEGVSGGTSETQYF	TGCGCCAGCAGCGAAGGAGTGAGCGGGGGGACTTCAGAGACCCAGTACTTC
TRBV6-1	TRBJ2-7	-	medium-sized	CASSPRGTYEQYF	TGTGCCAGCAGTCCCCGGGGAACCTACGAGCAGTACTTC
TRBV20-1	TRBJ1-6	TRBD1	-	CSARTVSGQGASYNSPLHF	TGCAGTGCTAGAACTGTTTCAGGACAGGGGGCTTCCTATAATTCACCCCTCCACTTT
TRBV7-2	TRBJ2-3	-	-	CASSLVGGPDTQYF	TGTGCCAGCAGCTTAGTGGGGGGCCCAGATACGCAGTATTTT
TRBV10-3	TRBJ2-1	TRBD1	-	CAISGRTGGYNEQFF	TGTGCCATCAGCGGGCGGACAGGGGGCTACAATGAGCAGTTCTTC
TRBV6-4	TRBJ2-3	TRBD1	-	CASSITGGAQYF	TGTGCCAGCAGCATAACAGGGGGCGCGCAGTATTTT
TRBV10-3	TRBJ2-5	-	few	CAIRTGTFQETQYF	TGTGCCATCAGGACCGGGACATTTCAAGAGACCCAGTACTTC